This TCR beta chain was recovered during a study of control samples from healthy donors and cancer patients. The table came from immunoSEQ multiplex PCR; TCRdb's copy has only in-frame clones and leaves some out. Among roughly 50,000 clones listed, approximately 94% were seen once. Per the germline V gene, CDR1 is LGHDT and CDR2 is YNNKEL (reference sequence). The CDR3 is 13 residues long. Trimming left V 1 base short and J 7 bases short, with 10 bases between. The sequenced material came from blood. The rearrangement uses TRBV3-1 (or the pseudogene TRBV3-2) and TRBJ1-1, with unresolved D. The source of this sequence is a man aged 25-40 years in good health. CDR3 sequence reads: CASSQGFQREAFF. In DNA form, the CDR3 reads TGTGCCAGCAGCCAAGGGTTCCAGCGTGAAGCTTTCTTT.